The T cell receptor (beta chain) under discussion was sequenced for a study of blood T cell repertoires in COVID-19. Profiling relied on immunoSEQ multiplex PCR, and the TCRdb table lists in-frame clones only, not all of them. The table lists around 150,000 clones, approximately 84% of them singletons. J was trimmed by 4 bases and V by 3 bases; bases with no gene match: 10. The CDR3 covers 17 residues. Germline values: CDR1 SGHRS, CDR2 YFSETQ. The chain carries TRBV5-1 and TRBJ1-2, with TRBD1 identical over 12 bases. This sequence was found in a woman aged 80 or over with acute or convalescent COVID-19. Sample: peripheral blood. In DNA, the CDR3 is TGCGCCAGCAGCTCCCCGGGACAGGGGGCGGGAGGCTATGGCTACACCTTC. It codes for CASSSPGQGAGGYGYTF.